This TCR beta chain is drawn from a study of blood T cell repertoires in COVID-19. Study-level background: From the United States, Italy and Spain came samples of acute and convalescent COVID-19.

The CDR3 runs to 13 residues. V was shortened by 5 bases and J by 1 base, with 5 bases between the two germline ends. Germline V gene sequence: CDR1 SNHLY, CDR2 FYNNEI. Here immunoSEQ multiplex PCR was the method, and the copy in TCRdb shows in-frame clones only, minus some. The table includes roughly 410,000 clones, around 87% detected once. Sequencing used peripheral blood. This chain links TRBV2 with TRBJ2-2; D unresolved. This clonotype was obtained from a woman in her fifties or sixties with COVID-19, enrolled during active disease. For the CDR3, the DNA is TGTGCCAGCAGTTCTAAGAACACCGGGGAGCTGTTTTTT. It specifies CASSSKNTGELFF.